Shown below are 18 T cell receptor beta chains from a single sample sequenced in a study of metastatic and nonmetastatic thyroid tumors. TCRdb used MiXCR to call clones anew from the PCR reads. The sample has approximately 16,000 clones; about 33% are singletons. Treatment of any kind had been given to no patient before thyroid surgery. The specimen was tumor tissue. These receptors all stem from a male donor with papillary thyroid cancer or a benign thyroid nodule (not recorded which). Some clones in this sample may be carry-over from other donors' samples.

Note on this clone: Germline is not matched at one junction end, which may reflect a read error. V and J are TRBV19 and TRBJ2-3; D uncertain. The germline gives CDR1 LNHDA, CDR2 SQIVND (reference sequence). The CDR3 is made up of 15 amino acids. The CDR3 sequence is CASKVGDVRRDKQYF. The CDR3 DNA sequence: TGTGCCAGTAAGGTCGGAGATGTTCGCAGAGATAAGCAGTATTTT. Using reference TRBV19 and TRBJ2-3 for the parts outside the CDR3, the full variable domain is DGGITQSPKYLFRKEGQNVTLSCEQNLNHDAMYWYRQDPGQGLRLIYYSQIVNDFQKGDIAEGYSVSREKKESFPLTVTSAQKNPTAFYLCASKVGDVRRDKQYFGPGTRLTVL.

This clone was seen ten or more times. A much larger clone lies a single base off, so this may be a read error. Other DNA sequences in this specimen translate into the identical CDR3. The chain uses TRBV19 and TRBJ1-4; D not resolved. This CDR3 is 13 amino acids long. CDR1 is LNHDA and CDR2 is SQIVND in the germline V gene (reference sequence). The CDR3 here is CATIPPTGEKLFF. The CDR3 DNA follows: TGCGCCACCATCCCGCCGACTGGTGAAAAACTGTTTTTT.

This clone is deemed medium-sized. V is TRBV24-1 and J is TRBJ2-3, with 11 bases that match TRBD2. The CDR3 spans 17 residues. Trimming cost V 4 bases and J 1 base; bases outside gene matches: 6. The V gene's germline CDR1 is KGHDR and CDR2 SFDVKD. This CDR3 is CATSDPPGLAGTDTQYF. CDR3 sequence (DNA): TGTGCCACCAGTGACCCCCCGGGACTAGCGGGCACAGATACGCAGTATTTT.

The V and J genes are TRBV4-2 and TRBJ2-1, with 7 bases identical to TRBD2. CDR3 length: 13 residues. Germline CDR1 is LGHNA and CDR2 is YNFKEQ. Germline trimming cut 4 bases from V and 9 bases from J; bases unmatched to any gene: 6. The CDR3 region has the DNA TGTGCCAGCAGCCCGGCGGGGGATGGTGAGCAGTTCTTC. Amino acids: CASSPAGDGEQFF.

The chain uses TRBV6-4 and TRBJ1-2; 7 bases line up with TRBD1. V dropped 7 bases and J dropped 8; count of bases not matched to a gene: 4. Germline V gene sequence: CDR1 MRHNA, CDR2 SNTAGT. The CDR3 is made up of 11 amino acids. Here the CDR3 reads CASKGAWGYTF. The CDR3 nucleotides are TGTGCCAGCAAGGGGGCGTGGGGCTACACCTTC.

This clone was seen repeatedly, ten times or more. The J gene is TRBJ1-5, the V gene TRBV28; TRBD1 matches at 9 bases. Per germline, CDR1 MDHEN and CDR2 SYDVKM. The CDR3 length is 15 residues. V shed 2 bases and J 7 bases; nucleotides not matched to a gene: 6. CDR3 residues: CASSLERDRVQPQHF. CDR3 nucleotide sequence: TGTGCCAGCAGTTTAGAGCGGGACAGGGTACAGCCCCAGCATTTT. Supplemented by reference TRBV28 and TRBJ1-5, the full variable domain reads DVKVTQSSRYLVKRTGEKVFLECVQDMDHENMFWYRQDPGLGLRLIYFSYDVKMKEKGDIPEGYSVSREKKERFSLILESASTNQTSMYLCASSLERDRVQPQHFGDGTRLSIL.

The chain joins TRBV11-2 to TRBJ1-6; 7 bases fit TRBD1. V shed 4 bases and J 7 bases; nucleotides not matched to a gene: 4. Germline lookup yields CDR1 SGHAT and CDR2 FQNNGV. The CDR3 runs to 14 residues. This CDR3 is CASSSRDSNSPLHF. CDR3 in DNA: TGTGCCAGCAGCTCCCGGGACAGCAATTCACCCCTCCACTTT. Full variable domain (rest looked up from reference TRBV11-2 and TRBJ1-6): EAGVAQSPRYKIIEKRQSVAFWCNPISGHATLYWYQQILGQGPKLLIQFQNNGVVDDSQLPKDRFSAERLKGVDSTLKIQPAKLEDSAVYLCASSSRDSNSPLHFGNGTRLTVT.

This clone ranks as medium-sized (0.01 to 0.1%). V gene TRBV9 combines with J gene TRBJ1-3, with TRBD1 matching 7 bases. Germline CDR1 SGDLS, CDR2 YYNGEE. The CDR3 spans 16 residues. The V segment lost 0 bases and the J segment 0 bases; nucleotides outside the gene matches: 3. The CDR3 here is CASSVGYRGSGNTIYF. Here the CDR3 DNA reads TGTGCCAGCAGCGTAGGGTACAGGGGCTCTGGAAACACCATATATTTT. Using reference TRBV9 and TRBJ1-3 for the parts outside the CDR3, the full variable domain is DSGVTQTPKHLITATGQRVTLRCSPRSGDLSVYWYQQSLDQGLQFLIQYYNGEERAKGNILERFSAQQFPDLHSELNLSSLELGDSALYFCASSVGYRGSGNTIYFGEGSWLTVV.

The V call is TRBV19, the J call TRBJ2-7, with D uncertain. The CDR3 runs to 17 residues. Germline V gene sequence: CDR1 LNHDA, CDR2 SQIVND (reference sequence). V gave up 7 bases and J gave up 3 bases, with 25 bases separating them. CDR3 region: CASISPGRFPILYEQYF. CDR3 nucleotides: TGTGCCAGTATCTCACCAGGCCGCTTCCCAATACTCTACGAGCAGTACTTC.

This clone was observed a handful of times. The chain carries TRBV6-5 and TRBJ2-1; 12 nucleotides agree with TRBD2. The ends lost 2 bases at V and 10 bases at J; junction bases unmatched: 9. Looked up from germline, CDR1 is MNHEY and CDR2 is SVGAGI. CDR3 length: 16 residues. The DNA for the CDR3 is TGTGCCAGCAGTTACGGGCTAGCGGGAGGGGGGACGGAGCAGTTCTTC. Translation: CASSYGLAGGGTEQFF.

This clone rates as medium-sized. The chain combines TRBV20-1 with TRBJ1-5, with no clear D. V was clipped by 5 bases and J by 1 base, with 15 bases between them. The V gene's germline CDR1 is DFQATT and CDR2 SNEGSKA (reference sequence). This CDR3 region has 15 residues. CDR3 coding DNA: TGCAGTGCTTACCGGGAACGAGAGAGCAATCAGCCCCAGCATTTT. It is translated as CSAYRERESNQPQHF.

This clone was found many times. With a much larger clone just one base away, this may be a read error. Other DNA sequences in the sample encode the same CDR3. This sequence joins TRBV15 and TRBJ1-4, with 9 bases identical to TRBD1. This CDR3 comprises 16 residues. The V gene's germline CDR1 is LNHNV and CDR2 YYDKDF (reference sequence). After removal of 0 bases from V and 4 bases from J, the junction contained 3 bases not matched to a gene. In DNA, the CDR3 is TGTGCCACCAGCAGAGACCAGACAGGGGGTAATGAAAAACTGTTTTTT. Translating it yields CATSRDQTGGNEKLFF.

CDR3 nucleotides: TGTGCCAGCAGCCGTGGGGACAGGGGGACATACAATGAGCAGTTCTTC. Translating gives CASSRGDRGTYNEQFF. The chain has TRBV11-1 and TRBJ2-1; 11 nucleotides agree with TRBD1. The CDR3 contains 16 residues. V shed 5 bases and J 4 bases; nucleotides not matched to a gene: 7. Germline V gene data show CDR1 as SGHAT and CDR2 as FQDESV (reference sequence).

This clone appeared a few times. The V call is TRBV2, the J call TRBJ2-1; D uncertain. Looked up from germline, CDR1 is SNHLY and CDR2 is FYNNEI. Trimming left V 8 bases short and J 12 bases short, with 14 bases between. The CDR3 sequence is 11 residues long. CDR3 nucleotides: TGTGCCAGCCAAGGACGGGTGGTGCAGTTCTTC. Translated: CASQGRVVQFF. The entire variable domain, with the rest obtained from reference TRBV2 and TRBJ2-1, is as follows: EPEVTQTPSHQVTQMGQEVILRCVPISNHLYFYWYRQILGQKVEFLVSFYNNEISEKSEIFDDQFSVERPDGSNFTLKIRSTKLEDSAMYFCASQGRVVQFFGPGTRLTVL.

The chain combines TRBV20-1 with TRBJ2-1, with D unclear. Germline V gene sequence: CDR1 DFQATT, CDR2 SNEGSKA (reference sequence). Trimming stripped 0 bases from V and 5 bases from J, with 14 bases between. The CDR3 runs 15 residues. CDR3 bases: TGCAGTGCTAGAGAGGGCGTCTGGGTTAACAATGAGCAGTTCTTC. It specifies CSAREGVWVNNEQFF.

For this clone: The same CDR3 is also encoded by other DNA sequences in this sample. This chain joins TRBV27 and TRBJ1-2; tentatively, D is TRBD1 (6 bases). The germline CDR1 and CDR2 sequences are MNHEY and SMNVEV (reference sequence). The CDR3 has 15 residues. CDR3 DNA sequence: TGTGCGAGCGGCATTGTGGGGGCTGGTAACTATGGCTACACCTTC. Amino acids: CASGIVGAGNYGYTF.

For this clone: Because the CDR3 is missing its conserved closing phenylalanine or tryptophan, this is likely a read error. V gene TRBV5-6 combines with J gene TRBJ1-1; D uncertain. Per germline, CDR1 SGHDT and CDR2 YYEEEE. There are 14 residues in the CDR3. V lost 4 bases and J lost 7, with 17 bases in between. As DNA, the CDR3 is TGTGCCAGCAGCCCTAAGGGCGTATACATTGAAGCTTTCCTT. This encodes CASSPKGVYIEAFL.

This clone was seen a handful of times. The CDR3 loop is CASSDRRAYEQYF. CDR3 sequence (DNA): TGTGCCAGCAGTGATAGGCGGGCCTACGAGCAGTACTTC. The chain uses TRBV6-1 and TRBJ2-7; D possibly corresponds to TRBD2 (5 bases). The CDR3 has 13 residues. Trimming removed 3 bases at V and 2 bases at J, with 8 bases between. Looked up from germline, CDR1 is MNHNS and CDR2 is SASEGT.